This T cell receptor beta chain was profiled in a study of T cell responses to AZD1222 COVID-19 vaccine (dated by TCRdb to the early 2020s). As for the study more broadly: TCR sequencing was performed for about 240 trial participants, of whom around 200 were given two doses of AZD1222 and around 26 were given two doses of MenACWY control vaccine. Enrollment into the trials was organized by age into subgroups of 18-55, 56-69 and 70-plus years, and those subgroups contained roughly 150, 30 and 60 TCR-sequenced participants, respectively. The paper's findings and limits, for the study overall: In the small 56-69-year group, the increase in depth fell short of significance, most likely because of low power. Because no samples from the day 14 peak response were available, repertoires could be characterized only after the peak T cell response. Vaccine-associated CD4 TCRs spanned the whole spike protein, with dominant responses in regions 160-218 and 743-854. Nearly half of unique spike-specific TCRs reportedly recognized epitopes outside regions mutated in the B.1.351 and B.1.1.7 variants. Participants were mostly white British and included more females than males, and it was suggested by the authors that clonal diversity may have been underestimated. A significant rise in spike-specific TCR breadth and depth was observed after two AZD1222 doses relative to day 0 and relative to MenACWY recipients. Conclusions about previously exposed vaccinees are limited because only six or seven AZD1222 recipients were SARS-CoV-2 seropositive at baseline.

The CDR3 regions of human TCRbeta chains were analyzed by immunosequencing. From the authors' description of their analysis: TCRs in the repertoires were matched against a reference library of SARS-CoV-2-specific TCRs that had been generated with the MIRA antigen-specificity platform. Breadth meant the fraction of unique TCRs that were SARS-CoV-2-associated, whereas depth meant the fraction of total T cells that were SARS-CoV-2-associated. Using the MIRA data, each spike-specific TCR was assigned both to the spike region to which the TCR was reactive and to a CD4 or CD8 class. Log10-transformed breadth and depth values were compared by one-way ANOVA with Sidak's multiple comparisons tests. Sourced from immuneACCESS, this table was stored by TCRdb with only in-frame sequences that have V and J called. A share of the clones is absent; for the studies checked, an unresolved V gene accounts for under half, and the remainder has no known explanation. V and J calls and clone size are those listed in that table; D and trimming were worked out from the DNA. The sample table records some 150,000 clones; 75% to 90% of these occur just once. The ten biggest clones cover about a tenth of the sample.

The meaning of the sample's time point label: about 28 days (+/-7) after the second vaccine dose. AZD1222 recipients given second doses at about 4 weeks or at about 12 weeks were pooled, since spike-specific TCR depth and breadth were not found to differ between the two schedules. Samples from vaccinated people were obtained from the UK trials COV001 and COV002, which included a single-blind randomized controlled phase 2/3 trial of AZD1222 (ChAdOx1 nCoV-19) in healthy adults. Trial participant PBMC samples were collected at day 0 and day 28 after the second dose for TCRbeta chain sequencing. As encoded in the germline V gene, CDR1 is MNHEY while CDR2 is SVGAGI. V gives up 11 bases and J gives up 2 bases, and the segment between their germline ends measures 13 bases. Reading from cysteine to phenylalanine, the CDR3 counts 12 amino acids. Here the CDR3 DNA is all that survives: 36 bases in frame from base 1.

In the case of this clone: Its cognate antigen has yet to be identified. No base qualities exist here, and no much larger clone lies one base off it.

The chain employs TRBV6-5 and TRBJ2-7, with a tentative D gene TRBD1 over 7 matching bases. Specimen: peripheral blood, collected 28 days after the second AZD1222 dose. The source of this sequence is an adult who received the AZD1222 COVID-19 vaccine. The nucleotide sequence is TGTGCCTCCGCGGGGACAGCCTACGAGCAGTACTTC. Translated, this is CASAGTAYEQYF.